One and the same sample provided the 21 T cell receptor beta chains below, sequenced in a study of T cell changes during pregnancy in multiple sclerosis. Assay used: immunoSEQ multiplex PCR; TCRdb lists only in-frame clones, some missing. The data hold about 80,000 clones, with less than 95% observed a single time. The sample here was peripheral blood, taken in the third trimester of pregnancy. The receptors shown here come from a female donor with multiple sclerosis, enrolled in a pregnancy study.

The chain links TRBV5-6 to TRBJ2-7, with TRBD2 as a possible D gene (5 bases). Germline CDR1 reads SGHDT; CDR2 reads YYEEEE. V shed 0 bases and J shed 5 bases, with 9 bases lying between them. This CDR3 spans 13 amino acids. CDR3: CASSLDGNNEQYF. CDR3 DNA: TGTGCCAGCAGCTTGGACGGGAACAACGAGCAGTACTTC.

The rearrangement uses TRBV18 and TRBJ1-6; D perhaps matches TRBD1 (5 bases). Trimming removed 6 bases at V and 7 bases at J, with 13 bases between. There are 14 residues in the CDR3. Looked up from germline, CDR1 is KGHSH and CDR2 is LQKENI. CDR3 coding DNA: TGTGCCAGCTCGAGCAAGTCAGGGAATTCACCCCTCCACTTT. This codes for CASSSKSGNSPLHF.

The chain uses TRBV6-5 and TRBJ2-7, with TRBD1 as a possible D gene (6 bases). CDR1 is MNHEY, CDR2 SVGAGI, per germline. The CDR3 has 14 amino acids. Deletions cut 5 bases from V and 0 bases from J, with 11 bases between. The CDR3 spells CASSLRDTSYEQYF. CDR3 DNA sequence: TGTGCCAGCAGTCTCCGGGACACCTCCTACGAGCAGTACTTC.

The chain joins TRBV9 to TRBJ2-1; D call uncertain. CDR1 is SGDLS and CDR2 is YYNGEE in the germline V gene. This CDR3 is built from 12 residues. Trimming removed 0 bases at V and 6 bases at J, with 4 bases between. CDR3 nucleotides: TGTGCCAGCAGCGTAGAGCCCAATGAGCAGTTCTTC. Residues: CASSVEPNEQFF.

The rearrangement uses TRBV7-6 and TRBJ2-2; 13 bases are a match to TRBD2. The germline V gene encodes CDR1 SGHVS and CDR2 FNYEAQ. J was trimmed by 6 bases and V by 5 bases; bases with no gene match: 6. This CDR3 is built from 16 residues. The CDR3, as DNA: TGTGCCAGCAGCAAAACTAGCGGGGGGGCCGCCGGGGAGCTGTTTTTT. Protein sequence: CASSKTSGGAAGELFF.

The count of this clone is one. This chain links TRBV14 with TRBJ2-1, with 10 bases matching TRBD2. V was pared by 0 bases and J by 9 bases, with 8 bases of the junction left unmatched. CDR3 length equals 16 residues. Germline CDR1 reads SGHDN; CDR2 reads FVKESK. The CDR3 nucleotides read TGTGCCAGCAGCCAAGACTCGAGCGGGGGGGCCAGTGAGCAGTTCTTC. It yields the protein CASSQDSSGGASEQFF.

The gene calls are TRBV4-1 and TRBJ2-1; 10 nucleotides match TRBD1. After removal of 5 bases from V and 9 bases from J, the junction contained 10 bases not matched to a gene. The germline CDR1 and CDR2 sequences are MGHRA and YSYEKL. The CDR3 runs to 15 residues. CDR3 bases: TGCGCCAGCAGCGAACCGGGACAGGGGAGAAGTGAGCAGTTCTTC. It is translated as CASSEPGQGRSEQFF.

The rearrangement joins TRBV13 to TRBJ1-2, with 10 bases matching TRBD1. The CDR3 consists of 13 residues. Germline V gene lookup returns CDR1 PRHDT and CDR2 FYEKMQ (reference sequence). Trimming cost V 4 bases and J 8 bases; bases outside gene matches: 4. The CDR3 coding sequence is TGTGCCAGCAGCTGGGACAGGGGAAGAGGCTACACCTTC. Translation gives CASSWDRGRGYTF.

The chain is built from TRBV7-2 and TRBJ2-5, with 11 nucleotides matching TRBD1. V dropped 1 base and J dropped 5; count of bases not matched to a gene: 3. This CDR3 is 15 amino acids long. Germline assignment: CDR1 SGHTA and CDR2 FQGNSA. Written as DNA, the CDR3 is TGTGCCAGCAGCTTAGAAGGGACAGGGGGGGAGACCCAGTACTTC. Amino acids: CASSLEGTGGETQYF.

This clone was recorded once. CDR3 in amino acids: CASSQETPQNEKLFF. Written as DNA, the CDR3 is TGTGCCAGCAGCCAAGAGACCCCACAGAATGAAAAACTGTTTTTT. V gene TRBV4-2 combines with J gene TRBJ1-4, with unresolved D. This CDR3 has 15 residues. Trimming took off 0 bases at V and 5 bases at J, with 10 bases between the two ends. Germline V gene data show CDR1 as LGHNA and CDR2 as YNFKEQ.

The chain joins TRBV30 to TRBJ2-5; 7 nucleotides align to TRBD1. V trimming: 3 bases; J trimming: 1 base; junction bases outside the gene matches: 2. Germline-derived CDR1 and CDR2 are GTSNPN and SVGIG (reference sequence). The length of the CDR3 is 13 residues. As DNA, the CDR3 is TGTGCCTGGAGAAGGGACAGCCAAGAGACCCAGTACTTC. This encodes CAWRRDSQETQYF. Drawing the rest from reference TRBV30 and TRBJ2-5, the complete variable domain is SQTIHQWPATLVQPVGSPLSLECTVEGTSNPNLYWYRQAAGRGLQLLFYSVGIGQISSEVPQNLSASRPQDRQFILSSKKLLLSDSGFYLCAWRRDSQETQYFGPGTRLLVL.

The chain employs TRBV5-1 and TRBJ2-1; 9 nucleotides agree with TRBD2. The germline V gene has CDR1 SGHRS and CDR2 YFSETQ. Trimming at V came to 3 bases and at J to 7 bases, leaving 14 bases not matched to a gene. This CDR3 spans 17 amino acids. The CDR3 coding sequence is TGCGCCAGCAGCTCGTCATCCGGTGGCGGGGGGGCAAATGAGCAGTTCTTC. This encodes CASSSSSGGGGANEQFF.

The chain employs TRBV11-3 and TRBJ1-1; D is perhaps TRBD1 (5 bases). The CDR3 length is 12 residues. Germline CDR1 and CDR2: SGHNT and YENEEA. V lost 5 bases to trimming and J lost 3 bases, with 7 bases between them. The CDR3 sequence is CASSTGDTEAFF. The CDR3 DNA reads TGTGCCAGCAGCACAGGAGACACTGAAGCTTTCTTT. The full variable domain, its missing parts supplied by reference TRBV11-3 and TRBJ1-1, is EAGVVQSPRYKIIEKKQPVAFWCNPISGHNTLYWYLQNLGQGPELLIRYENEEAVDDSQLPKDRFSAERLKGVDSTLKIQPAELGDSAVYLCASSTGDTEAFFGQGTRLTVV.

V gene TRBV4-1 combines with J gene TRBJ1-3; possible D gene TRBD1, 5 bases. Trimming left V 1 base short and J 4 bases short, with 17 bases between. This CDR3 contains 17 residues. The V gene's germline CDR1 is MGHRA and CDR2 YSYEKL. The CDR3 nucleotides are TGCGCCAGCAGCCAAGCTGCGGGTAGCGGGGGAGGAAACACCATATATTTT. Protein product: CASSQAAGSGGGNTIYF.

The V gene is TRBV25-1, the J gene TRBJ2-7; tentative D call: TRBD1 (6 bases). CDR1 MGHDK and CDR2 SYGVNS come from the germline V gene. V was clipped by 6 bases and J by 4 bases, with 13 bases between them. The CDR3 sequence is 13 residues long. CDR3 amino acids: CASRLEGVYEQYF. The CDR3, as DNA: TGTGCCAGCAGACTCGAGGGGGTTTACGAGCAGTACTTC.

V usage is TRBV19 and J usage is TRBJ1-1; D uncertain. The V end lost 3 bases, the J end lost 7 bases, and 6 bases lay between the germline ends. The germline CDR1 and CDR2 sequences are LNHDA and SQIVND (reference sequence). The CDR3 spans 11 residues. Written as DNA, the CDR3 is TGTGCCAGTAGTATCGTCGGTGAAGCTTTCTTT. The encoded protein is CASSIVGEAFF.

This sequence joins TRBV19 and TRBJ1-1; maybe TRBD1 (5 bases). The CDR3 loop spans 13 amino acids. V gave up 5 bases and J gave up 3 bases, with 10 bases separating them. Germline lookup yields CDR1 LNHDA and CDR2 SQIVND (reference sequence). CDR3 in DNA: TGTGCCAGTAGTGGGATGACAGACACTGAAGCTTTCTTT. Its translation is CASSGMTDTEAFF.

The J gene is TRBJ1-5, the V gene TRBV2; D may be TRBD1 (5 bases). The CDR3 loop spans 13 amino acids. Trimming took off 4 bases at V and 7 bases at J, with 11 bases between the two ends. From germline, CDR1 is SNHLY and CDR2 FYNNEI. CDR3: CASSAAGSQPQHF. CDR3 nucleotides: TGTGCCAGCAGTGCCGCAGGGTCCCAGCCCCAGCATTTT.

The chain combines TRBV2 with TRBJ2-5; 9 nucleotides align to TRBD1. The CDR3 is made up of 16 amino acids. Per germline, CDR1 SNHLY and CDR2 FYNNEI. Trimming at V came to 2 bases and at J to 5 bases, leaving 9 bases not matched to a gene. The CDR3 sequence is CASSEIPGQGGETQYF. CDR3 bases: TGTGCCAGCAGTGAAATTCCGGGACAGGGAGGGGAGACCCAGTACTTC.

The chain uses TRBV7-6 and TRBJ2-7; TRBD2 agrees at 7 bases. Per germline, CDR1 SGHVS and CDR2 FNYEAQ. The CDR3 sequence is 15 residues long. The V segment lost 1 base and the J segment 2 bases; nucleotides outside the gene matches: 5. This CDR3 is CASSLERGIAYEQYF. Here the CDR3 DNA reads TGTGCCAGCAGCTTAGAGCGGGGCATAGCCTACGAGCAGTACTTC.

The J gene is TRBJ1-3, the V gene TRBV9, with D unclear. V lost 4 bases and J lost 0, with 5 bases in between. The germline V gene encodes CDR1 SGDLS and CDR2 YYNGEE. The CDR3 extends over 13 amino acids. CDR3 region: CASSNSSGNTIYF. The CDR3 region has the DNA TGTGCCAGCAGCAACAGCTCTGGAAACACCATATATTTT.